This T cell receptor (beta chain) was obtained from a study of Graves' ophthalmopathy and Graves' hyperthyroidism. Across the whole study: No progression to ophthalmopathy over 18 months defined stable hyperthyroidism.

Amplified TCR beta CDR3 regions were obtained using RNA transcripts as template. Following a first-round RT-PCR that used HTBI primers, a second-round multiplex PCR was carried out. TCRdb reanalysed the multiplex PCR reads using MiXCR and keeps one entry per CDR3 protein. The sample includes 900,000 to 1,200,000 distinct CDR3 sequences, about 38% of them seen just once. This clonotype appeared many times. As yet, its antigen is unknown. The germline V gene has CDR1 SGHRS and CDR2 YFSETQ. The length of the CDR3 is 15 residues. V lost 1 base and J 5 bases, leaving 12 bases between the germline ends. Findings of the study overall: Classification of ophthalmopathy versus stable hyperthyroidism by a 13-signature model yielded around 91% sensitivity and 65% to 83% specificity. At about 70% sensitivity and approximately 72% specificity, the model predicted progression of the ophthalmopathy. Clonotypes were expanded in thyroid at above 0.001 frequency, and most also appeared in blood.

V usage is TRBV5-1 and J usage is TRBJ2-2; the D call may be TRBD1 or TRBD2 (6 bases each). The source of this sequence is an adult man with Graves' hyperthyroidism. The sequencing sample was made of peripheral blood or thyroid tissue (not recorded which). The CDR3, as DNA: TGCGCCAGCAGCTTGCCGGGGGCGCAGACCGGGGAGCTGTTTTTT. It is translated as CASSLPGAQTGELFF.